The 2 T cell receptor beta chains below were found in one sample sequenced in a study of T cell clonality in common variable immunodeficiency. The repertoire was sequenced with immunoSEQ multiplex PCR; TCRdb's copy has only in-frame clones and lacks some. This repertoire lists roughly 30,000 clones without singletons; 4% to 5% sits in the top ten. Input material: peripheral blood mononuclear cells. These receptors came from a person between 18 and 75 years old in good health.

This clone was detected ten times or more. The read stops 3 residues short of the end of the CDR3; the missing end is completed from the germline J gene. The rearrangement joins TRBV13 to TRBJ2-1, with D unclear. The V gene's germline CDR1 is PRHDT and CDR2 FYEKMQ (reference sequence). The CDR3 totals 13 residues. V lost 9 bases and J lost 6, with 15 bases in between. This chain's CDR3 is CASQPRGGNEQFF. The CDR3 bases that were read are TGTGCCAGTCAGCCCCGCGGCGGCAATGAG.

About this clone: The CDR3 extends 3 residues past the end of the read, so its final part is completed from the germline J gene. The genes are TRBV11-2 and TRBJ2-5; TRBD2 matches 10 bases. This CDR3 is 14 amino acids long. The J segment lost 5 bases and the V segment lost 8 bases, leaving 8 bases of the junction unmatched. Germline V gene sequence: CDR1 SGHAT, CDR2 FQNNGV. The sequenced CDR3 bases are TGTGCCAGCTCCCTAGCGGGAGTGTGGGAGACC. Amino acids: CASSLAGVWET. The entire CDR3 is CASSLAGVWETQYF.